The 23 T cell receptor beta chains listed next were all sequenced from one sample in a study of shared clonotypes between healthy human individuals. Assay used: immunoSEQ multiplex PCR; TCRdb lists only in-frame clones, some missing. This sample carries about 2.1 million clones, approximately 94% of them seen once, and the ten largest clones take roughly 1.8%. CD8 cells classed as naive were CD45RO-negative and positively selected for CCR7, excluding terminally differentiated effector memory CD45RA+ cells. Sequenced input: naive CD8+ T cells from PBMCs. These receptors were collected from a man aged 18-30 years in good health. Some clones in this sample may be carry-over from other donors' samples.

The J gene is TRBJ1-1, the V gene TRBV5-6, with TRBD1 matching 9 bases. CDR3 length equals 14 residues. The V and J ends lost 3 bases and 11 bases, in that order; junction bases with no gene match: 11. CDR1 is SGHDT, CDR2 YYEEEE, per germline. The CDR3 DNA reads TGTGCCAGCAGCTACGGAGGACAGGGGATATGGGCTTTCTTT. This translates into CASSYGGQGIWAFF.

The V call is TRBV7-8, the J call TRBJ2-7; TRBD2 agrees at 10 bases. Germline CDR1 SGHVS, CDR2 FQNEAQ. CDR3 length: 18 amino acids. Trimming at V came to 0 bases and at J to 2 bases, leaving 10 bases not matched to a gene. The CDR3 is CASSLARGGAGGPYEQYF. The CDR3 nucleotides are TGTGCCAGCAGCTTAGCTCGAGGCGGAGCGGGAGGGCCCTACGAGCAGTACTTC.

V usage is TRBV9 and J usage is TRBJ2-7, with TRBD2 matching over 7 bases. The CDR3 has 16 amino acids. V dropped 4 bases and J dropped 2; count of bases not matched to a gene: 12. Germline V CDR1 and CDR2: SGDLS, YYNGEE. CDR3 region: CASSYPREALPYEQYF. The CDR3 nucleotides read TGTGCCAGCAGCTATCCCCGGGAGGCCCTTCCCTACGAGCAGTACTTC.

The V and J genes are TRBV29-1 and TRBJ2-6, with D unresolved. Germline assignment: CDR1 SQVTM and CDR2 ANQGSEA. CDR3 length: 17 residues. V was clipped by 5 bases and J by 3 bases, with 20 bases between them. The CDR3 nucleotides read TGCAGCGTTTTAACGTTTGATCGGGTTGGTGGGGCCAACGTCCTGACTTTC. This encodes CSVLTFDRVGGANVLTF.

J is TRBJ1-2 and V is TRBV15, with D possibly being TRBD1 (5 bases). The CDR3 covers 14 residues. CDR1 is LNHNV, CDR2 YYDKDF, per germline (reference sequence). Trimming removed 5 bases from V and 8 bases from J, with 18 bases in between. The CDR3 sequence is CATSGEITGPGYTF. For the CDR3, the DNA is TGTGCCACCAGCGGGGAAATTACGGGACCGGGCTACACCTTC.

A remark on this clone: The same CDR3 can be traced to other DNA sequences in this sample. The gene calls are TRBV7-6 and TRBJ2-5, with D possibly matching TRBD2 (5 bases). From germline, CDR1 is SGHVS and CDR2 FNYEAQ. CDR3 length: 16 amino acids. The ends were cut back, 0 bases at V and 4 bases at J, with 15 bases in the middle. The CDR3 region has the DNA TGTGCCAGCAGCTTAGCTCAACGGGGAACCCCAGAGACCCAGTACTTC. Protein: CASSLAQRGTPETQYF.

The chain is built from TRBV28 and TRBJ2-7; the D gene is possibly TRBD1 (6 bases). This CDR3 is built from 15 residues. CDR1 and CDR2 from the germline V gene are MDHEN and SYDVKM. Trimming took 6 bases from V and 3 from J, leaving 18 bases between them. Here the CDR3 reads CASRARQGRGYEQYF. In nucleotides, the CDR3 is TGTGCCAGCAGAGCCAGGCAGGGCAGGGGCTACGAGCAGTACTTC.

This chain connects TRBV4-2 to TRBJ2-3; 7 nucleotides line up with TRBD2. The CDR3 contains 17 residues. Unmatched junction bases numbered 17, after V lost 5 bases and J lost 6 bases. Germline V CDR1 and CDR2: LGHNA, YNFKEQ. The CDR3 sequence is CASSTMSISGRADTQYF. The DNA for the CDR3 is TGTGCCAGCAGCACAATGAGCATTAGCGGGCGAGCGGATACGCAGTATTTT.

This clone was observed once. The V and J genes are TRBV7-9 and TRBJ2-1, with TRBD2 as a possible D gene (6 bases). The CDR3 runs 11 residues. Germline loops: CDR1 SEHNR, CDR2 FQNEAQ (reference sequence). Trimming removed 8 bases at V and 8 bases at J, with 10 bases between. Here the CDR3 DNA reads TGTGCCAGCCGGGGGTGGGATGAGCAGTTCTTC. Amino acid sequence: CASRGWDEQFF.

A few counts support this clone. This chain connects TRBV5-1 to TRBJ1-5, with D unclear. The CDR3 consists of 16 residues. Germline V gene data show CDR1 as SGHRS and CDR2 as YFSETQ. V lost 9 bases and J 3 bases, leaving 22 bases between the germline ends. The CDR3 DNA sequence: TGCGCCACAGATGCCTGCCGACGGAGGGACAATCAGCCCCAGCATTTT. Its translation: CATDACRRRDNQPQHF.

The chain is built from TRBV28 and TRBJ2-2, with 8 bases lining up with TRBD2. The CDR3 runs 20 residues. Germline assignment: CDR1 MDHEN and CDR2 SYDVKM. The trim removed 7 bases at V and 6 bases at J, leaving 25 bases unmatched. DNA for the CDR3: TGTGCCAGCACCTTTCGCGTCCAGCGGGAGTATCAGATCTATGCCGGGGAGCTGTTTTTT. Protein: CASTFRVQREYQIYAGELFF.

This clone was seen just once. The chain employs TRBV25-1 and TRBJ2-2, with TRBD1 as a possible D gene (6 bases). The CDR3 sequence is 14 residues long. CDR1 and CDR2 (germline): MGHDK, SYGVNS. Trimming took 7 bases from V and 2 from J, leaving 11 bases between them. CDR3 coding DNA: TGTGCCAGCAAAGGGGGTCTTAACACCGGGGAGCTGTTTTTT. Translating gives CASKGGLNTGELFF.

This clone was observed a single time. The genes are TRBV28 and TRBJ1-3; D is unclear. The CDR3 runs 15 residues. V lost 6 bases, J lost 0 bases, and 12 bases lay in between. Germline-derived CDR1 and CDR2 are MDHEN and SYDVKM. The CDR3 sequence: CASSLDLSSGNTIYF. Written as DNA, the CDR3 is TGTGCCAGCAGCCTAGACTTAAGCTCTGGAAACACCATATATTTT.

This clone was picked up a small number of times. This CDR3 reads CATSRDRDGELFF. The CDR3 region has the DNA TGTGCCACCAGCAGAGACAGGGACGGGGAGCTGTTTTTT. This rearrangement joins TRBV15 to TRBJ2-2, with D perhaps TRBD1 (5 bases). The CDR3 covers 13 residues. Trimming cost V 0 bases and J 7 bases, with 6 bases left between them. The V gene's germline CDR1 is LNHNV and CDR2 YYDKDF (reference sequence).

This clone was counted once. J is TRBJ2-5 and V is TRBV5-1; D gene uncertain. V lost 0 bases and J 3 bases, leaving 9 bases between the germline ends. The CDR3 length is 14 residues. The V gene's germline CDR1 is SGHRS and CDR2 YFSETQ. The CDR3 coding sequence is TGCGCCAGCAGCTTGGTGGGTGCCGAAGAGACCCAGTACTTC. Translated: CASSLVGAEETQYF. The full variable domain, with the rest looked up from reference TRBV5-1 and TRBJ2-5, is KAGVTQTPRYLIKTRGQQVTLSCSPISGHRSVSWYQQTPGQGLQFLFEYFSETQRNKGNFPGRFSGRQFSNSRSEMNVSTLELGDSALYLCASSLVGAEETQYFGPGTRLLVL.

This rearrangement joins TRBV30 to TRBJ2-7; no reliable D call. The CDR3 loop spans 15 amino acids. Germline loops: CDR1 GTSNPN, CDR2 SVGIG (reference sequence). The germline V and J ends were trimmed by 3 bases and 0 bases, with 15 bases remaining between them. CDR3 DNA sequence: TGTGCCTGGAGCGGAGACGGAGAGTTCTCCTACGAGCAGTACTTC. Translated: CAWSGDGEFSYEQYF. Filled out from reference TRBV30 and TRBJ2-7, the complete variable domain reads SQTIHQWPATLVQPVGSPLSLECTVEGTSNPNLYWYRQAAGRGLQLLFYSVGIGQISSEVPQNLSASRPQDRQFILSSKKLLLSDSGFYLCAWSGDGEFSYEQYFGPGTRLTVT.

The chain links TRBV19 to TRBJ2-2; 7 bases align to TRBD2. The V gene end was trimmed by 4 bases and the J gene end by 1 base; junction bases not matched to a gene: 9. Germline V CDR1 and CDR2: LNHDA, SQIVND (reference sequence). The CDR3 runs to 17 residues. The CDR3 nucleotides are TGTGCCAGTAGTAGGATCCGGCTAGCGGAGAACACCGGGGAGCTGTTTTTT. Its translation: CASSRIRLAENTGELFF.

V and J are TRBV13 and TRBJ2-7; D is unclear. CDR1 and CDR2 (germline): PRHDT, FYEKMQ (reference sequence). CDR3 size: 15 residues. The V end lost 0 bases, the J end lost 2 bases, and 11 bases lay between the germline ends. The CDR3 loop reads CASSLGQGQPYEQYF. The CDR3 nucleotides are TGTGCCAGCAGCTTAGGGCAAGGGCAGCCCTACGAGCAGTACTTC.

Regarding this clone: Other DNA sequences in the sample encode the same CDR3. The J gene is TRBJ2-7, the V gene TRBV7-9, with 7 bases that match TRBD1. The CDR3 covers 14 residues. The trim removed 4 bases at V and 2 bases at J, leaving 5 bases unmatched. Germline V gene sequence: CDR1 SEHNR, CDR2 FQNEAQ (reference sequence). CDR3 region: CASSSRDRAYEQYF. CDR3 nucleotide sequence: TGTGCCAGCAGCTCTCGGGACAGAGCCTACGAGCAGTACTTC.

This chain links TRBV7-9 with TRBJ1-2; D may be TRBD1 (6 bases). This CDR3 has 12 amino acids. Per germline, CDR1 SEHNR and CDR2 FQNEAQ (reference sequence). V was shortened by 11 bases and J by 8 bases, with 18 bases between the two germline ends. CDR3 in DNA: TGTGCCCCCGAACCGGGGGGCAGGGGCTACACCTTC. It is translated as CAPEPGGRGYTF. The full variable domain, in which reference TRBV7-9 and TRBJ1-2 provide the parts outside the CDR3, is DTGVSQNPRHKITKRGQNVTFRCDPISEHNRLYWYRQTLGQGPEFLTYFQNEAQLEKSRLLSDRFSAERPKGSFSTLEIQRTEQGDSAMYLCAPEPGGRGYTFGSGTRLTVV.

This clone was detected only once. The chain uses TRBV6-5 and TRBJ2-1; D is unresolved. Germline V gives CDR1 MNHEY, CDR2 SVGAGI. V was cut by 2 bases and J by 6 bases, with 11 bases left in between. There are 14 residues in the CDR3. CDR3 sequence reads: CASSYGSALNEQFF. DNA for the CDR3: TGTGCCAGCAGTTACGGCTCCGCACTCAATGAGCAGTTCTTC.

The chain couples TRBV19 to TRBJ1-2; 7 bases line up with TRBD1. This CDR3 has 17 residues. Looked up from germline, CDR1 is LNHDA and CDR2 is SQIVND (reference sequence). V dropped 4 bases and J dropped 8; count of bases not matched to a gene: 19. The CDR3 sequence: CASSTATRTGPRRGYTF. CDR3 nucleotide sequence: TGTGCCAGTAGTACCGCAACGCGGACAGGTCCAAGGCGCGGCTACACCTTC. Variable domain in full (rest from reference TRBV19 and TRBJ1-2): DGGITQSPKYLFRKEGQNVTLSCEQNLNHDAMYWYRQDPGQGLRLIYYSQIVNDFQKGDIAEGYSVSREKKESFPLTVTSAQKNPTAFYLCASSTATRTGPRRGYTFGSGTRLTVV.

The chain combines TRBV15 with TRBJ2-3, with D perhaps matching TRBD2 (5 bases). V lost 5 bases and J 1 base, leaving 13 bases between the germline ends. The CDR3 contains 15 residues. CDR1 is LNHNV and CDR2 is YYDKDF in the germline V gene (reference sequence). CDR3 nucleotide sequence: TGTGCCACCAGCGGCCGGGATCCCGGCACAGATACGCAGTATTTT. Translating gives CATSGRDPGTDTQYF.